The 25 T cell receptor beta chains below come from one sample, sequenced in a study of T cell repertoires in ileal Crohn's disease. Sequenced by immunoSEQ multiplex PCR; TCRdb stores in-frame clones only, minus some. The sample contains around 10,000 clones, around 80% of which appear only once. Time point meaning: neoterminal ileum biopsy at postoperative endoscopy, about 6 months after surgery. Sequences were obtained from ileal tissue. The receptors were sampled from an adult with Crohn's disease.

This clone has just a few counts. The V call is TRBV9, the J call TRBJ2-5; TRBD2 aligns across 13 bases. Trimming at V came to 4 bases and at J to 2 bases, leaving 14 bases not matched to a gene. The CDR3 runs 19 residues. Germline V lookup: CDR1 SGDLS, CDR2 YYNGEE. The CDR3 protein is CASSPGTSGNLLKQETQYF. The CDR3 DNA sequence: TGTGCCAGCAGCCCAGGGACTAGCGGGAACCTACTAAAACAAGAGACCCAGTACTTC.

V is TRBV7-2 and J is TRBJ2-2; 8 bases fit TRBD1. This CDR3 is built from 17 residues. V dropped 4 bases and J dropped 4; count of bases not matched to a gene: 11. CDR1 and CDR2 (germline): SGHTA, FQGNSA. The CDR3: CASSYGQGRPATGELFF. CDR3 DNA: TGTGCCAGCAGCTACGGACAGGGAAGACCAGCCACCGGGGAGCTGTTTTTT.

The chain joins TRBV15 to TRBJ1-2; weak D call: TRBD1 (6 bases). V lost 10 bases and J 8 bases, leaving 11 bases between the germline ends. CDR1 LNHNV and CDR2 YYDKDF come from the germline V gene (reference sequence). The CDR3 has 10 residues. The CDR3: CARSGAGYTF. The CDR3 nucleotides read TGTGCCAGGTCAGGGGCGGGCTACACCTTC.

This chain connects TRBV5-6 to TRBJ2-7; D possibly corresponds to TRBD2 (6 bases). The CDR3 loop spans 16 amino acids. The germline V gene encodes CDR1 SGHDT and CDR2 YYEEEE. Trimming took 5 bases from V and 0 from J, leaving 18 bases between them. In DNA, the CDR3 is TGTGCCAGCAGTGCCCCGCGGGGACTCAACTCCTACGAGCAGTACTTC. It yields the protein CASSAPRGLNSYEQYF.

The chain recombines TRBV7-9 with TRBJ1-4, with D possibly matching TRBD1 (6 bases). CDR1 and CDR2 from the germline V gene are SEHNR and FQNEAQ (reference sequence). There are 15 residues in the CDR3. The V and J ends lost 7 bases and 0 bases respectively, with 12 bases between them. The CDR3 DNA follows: TGTGCCAGCAAGGACAGCCCCGCAACTAATGAAAAACTGTTTTTT. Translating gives CASKDSPATNEKLFF.

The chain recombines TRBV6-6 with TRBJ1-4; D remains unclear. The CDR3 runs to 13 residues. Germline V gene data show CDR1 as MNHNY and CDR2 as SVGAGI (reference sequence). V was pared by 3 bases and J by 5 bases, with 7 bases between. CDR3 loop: CASSYLENEKLFF. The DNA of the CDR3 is TGTGCCAGCAGTTATTTGGAGAATGAAAAACTGTTTTTT.

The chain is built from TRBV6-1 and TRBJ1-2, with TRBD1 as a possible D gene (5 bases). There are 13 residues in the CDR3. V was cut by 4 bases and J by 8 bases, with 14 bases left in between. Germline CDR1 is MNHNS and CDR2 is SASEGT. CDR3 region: CASSGGTVKGYTF. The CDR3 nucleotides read TGTGCCAGCAGTGGCGGGACTGTTAAGGGCTACACCTTC.

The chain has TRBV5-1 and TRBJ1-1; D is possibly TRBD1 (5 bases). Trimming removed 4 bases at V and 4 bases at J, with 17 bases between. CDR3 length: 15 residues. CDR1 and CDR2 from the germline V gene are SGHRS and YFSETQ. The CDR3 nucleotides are TGCGCCAGCAGCCTGCTGGTCCAGGGCGGCACTGAAGCTTTCTTT. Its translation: CASSLLVQGGTEAFF.

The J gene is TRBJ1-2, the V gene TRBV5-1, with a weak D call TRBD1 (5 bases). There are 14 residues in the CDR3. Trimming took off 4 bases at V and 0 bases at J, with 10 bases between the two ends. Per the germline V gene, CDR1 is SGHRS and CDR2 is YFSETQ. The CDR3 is CASSLRQTNYGYTF. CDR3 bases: TGCGCCAGCAGCCTACGACAGACTAACTATGGCTACACCTTC.

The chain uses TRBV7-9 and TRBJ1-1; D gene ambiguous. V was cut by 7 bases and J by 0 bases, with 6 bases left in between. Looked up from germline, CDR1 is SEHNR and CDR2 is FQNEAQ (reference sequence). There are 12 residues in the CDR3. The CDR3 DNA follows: TGTGCCAGCACCATCATGAACACTGAAGCTTTCTTT. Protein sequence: CASTIMNTEAFF.

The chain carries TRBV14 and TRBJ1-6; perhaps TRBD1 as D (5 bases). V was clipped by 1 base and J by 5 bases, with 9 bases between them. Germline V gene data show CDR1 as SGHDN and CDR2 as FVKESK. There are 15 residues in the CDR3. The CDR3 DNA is TGTGCCAGCAGCCAAGCGGGGGTTCATAATTCACCCCTCCACTTT. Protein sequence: CASSQAGVHNSPLHF. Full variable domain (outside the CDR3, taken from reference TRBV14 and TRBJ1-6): EAGVTQFPSHSVIEKGQTVTLRCDPISGHDNLYWYRRVMGKEIKFLLHFVKESKQDESGMPNNRFLAERTGGTYSTLKVQPAELEDSGVYFCASSQAGVHNSPLHFGNGTRLTVT.

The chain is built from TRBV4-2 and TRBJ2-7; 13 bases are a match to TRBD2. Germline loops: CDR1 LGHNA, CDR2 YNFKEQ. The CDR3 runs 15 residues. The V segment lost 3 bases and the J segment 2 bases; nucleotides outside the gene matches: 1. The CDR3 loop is CASSQTSGGPYEQYF. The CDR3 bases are TGTGCCAGCAGCCAGACTAGCGGGGGGCCCTACGAGCAGTACTTC.

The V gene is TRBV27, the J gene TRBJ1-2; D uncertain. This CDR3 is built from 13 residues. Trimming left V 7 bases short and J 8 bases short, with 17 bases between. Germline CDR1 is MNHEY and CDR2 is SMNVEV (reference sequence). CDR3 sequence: CASKEGYSRGYTF. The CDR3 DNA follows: TGTGCCAGCAAGGAGGGATATTCTCGCGGCTACACCTTC.

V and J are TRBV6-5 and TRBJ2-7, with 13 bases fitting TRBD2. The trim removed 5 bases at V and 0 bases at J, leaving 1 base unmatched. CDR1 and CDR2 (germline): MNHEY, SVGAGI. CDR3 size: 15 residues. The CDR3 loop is CASSGLAGDSYEQYF. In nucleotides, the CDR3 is TGTGCCAGCAGTGGACTAGCGGGGGACTCCTACGAGCAGTACTTC.

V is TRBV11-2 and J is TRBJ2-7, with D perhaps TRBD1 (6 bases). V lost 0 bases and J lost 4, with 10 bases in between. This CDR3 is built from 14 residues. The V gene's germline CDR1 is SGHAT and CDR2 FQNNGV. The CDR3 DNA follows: TGTGCCAGCAGCTTAGAAGGGGGAGCGTACGAGCAGTACTTC. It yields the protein CASSLEGGAYEQYF. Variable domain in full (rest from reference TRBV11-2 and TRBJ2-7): EAGVAQSPRYKIIEKRQSVAFWCNPISGHATLYWYQQILGQGPKLLIQFQNNGVVDDSQLPKDRFSAERLKGVDSTLKIQPAKLEDSAVYLCASSLEGGAYEQYFGPGTRLTVT.

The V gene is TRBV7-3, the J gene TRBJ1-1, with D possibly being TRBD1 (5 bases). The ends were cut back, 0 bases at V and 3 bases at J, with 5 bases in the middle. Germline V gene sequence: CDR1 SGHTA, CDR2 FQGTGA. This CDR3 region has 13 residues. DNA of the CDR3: TGTGCCAGCAGCTTAACAGGGGACACTGAAGCTTTCTTT. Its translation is CASSLTGDTEAFF.

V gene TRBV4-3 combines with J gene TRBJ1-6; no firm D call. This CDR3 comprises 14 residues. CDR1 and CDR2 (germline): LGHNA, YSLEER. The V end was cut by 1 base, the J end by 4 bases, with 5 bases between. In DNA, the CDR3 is TGCGCCAGCAGCCAAGGAGCATATAATTCACCCCTCCACTTT. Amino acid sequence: CASSQGAYNSPLHF.

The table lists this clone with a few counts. The CDR3 is CASSAGPDFAEAFF. CDR3 nucleotides: TGTGCCAGCAGCGCCGGCCCGGACTTCGCTGAAGCTTTCTTT. This chain joins TRBV6-4 and TRBJ1-1; the D is unclear. CDR1 MRHNA and CDR2 SNTAGT come from the germline V gene. V was pared by 6 bases and J by 6 bases, with 17 bases between. CDR3 size: 14 residues.

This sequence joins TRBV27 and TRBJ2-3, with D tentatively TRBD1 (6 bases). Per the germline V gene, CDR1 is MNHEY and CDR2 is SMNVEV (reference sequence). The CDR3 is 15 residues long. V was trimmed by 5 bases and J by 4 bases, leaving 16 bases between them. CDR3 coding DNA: TGTGCCAGCAGTGAGGGGGTTTCGTCCGCAGATACGCAGTATTTT. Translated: CASSEGVSSADTQYF.

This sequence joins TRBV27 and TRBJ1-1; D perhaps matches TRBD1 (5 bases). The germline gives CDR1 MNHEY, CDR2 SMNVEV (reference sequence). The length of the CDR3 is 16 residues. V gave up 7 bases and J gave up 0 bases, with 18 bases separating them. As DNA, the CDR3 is TGTGCCAGCACCGCTCGACCCGACAGCCTGAACACTGAAGCTTTCTTT. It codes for CASTARPDSLNTEAFF.

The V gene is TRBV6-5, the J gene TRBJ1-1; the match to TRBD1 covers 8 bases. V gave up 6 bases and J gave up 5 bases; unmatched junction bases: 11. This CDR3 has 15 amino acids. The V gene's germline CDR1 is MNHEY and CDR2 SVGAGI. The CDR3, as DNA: TGTGCCAGCAGCAGACGGCCGGGACAGGAAACTGAAGCTTTCTTT. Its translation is CASSRRPGQETEAFF.

CDR3 residues: CASIPGSLAGATGAFF. The CDR3 DNA reads TGTGCCAGCATCCCCGGAAGCCTTGCAGGGGCCACCGGAGCTTTCTTT. V gene TRBV2 combines with J gene TRBJ1-1; TRBD1 might be the D (6 bases). The CDR3 runs to 16 residues. V was trimmed by 7 bases and J by 10 bases, leaving 28 bases between them. The germline V gene encodes CDR1 SNHLY and CDR2 FYNNEI.

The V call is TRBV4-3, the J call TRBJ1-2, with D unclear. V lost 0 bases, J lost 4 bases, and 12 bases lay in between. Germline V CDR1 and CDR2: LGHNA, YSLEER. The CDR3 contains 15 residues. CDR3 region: CASSQDWGGSYGYTF. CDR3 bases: TGCGCCAGCAGCCAAGATTGGGGAGGTAGCTATGGCTACACCTTC.

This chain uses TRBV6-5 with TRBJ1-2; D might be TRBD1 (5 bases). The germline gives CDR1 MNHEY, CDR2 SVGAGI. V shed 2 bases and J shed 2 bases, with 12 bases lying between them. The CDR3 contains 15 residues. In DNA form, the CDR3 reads TGTGCCAGCAGTTACGCCTTTCAGGGAAACTATGGCTACACCTTC. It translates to CASSYAFQGNYGYTF.

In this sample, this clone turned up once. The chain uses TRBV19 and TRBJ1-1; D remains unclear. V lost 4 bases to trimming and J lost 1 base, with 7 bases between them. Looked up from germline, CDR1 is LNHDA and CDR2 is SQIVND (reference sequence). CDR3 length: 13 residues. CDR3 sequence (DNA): TGTGCCAGTAGTAGGACTTGGAACACTGAAGCTTTCTTT. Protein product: CASSRTWNTEAFF. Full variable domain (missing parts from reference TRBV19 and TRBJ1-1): DGGITQSPKYLFRKEGQNVTLSCEQNLNHDAMYWYRQDPGQGLRLIYYSQIVNDFQKGDIAEGYSVSREKKESFPLTVTSAQKNPTAFYLCASSRTWNTEAFFGQGTRLTVV.